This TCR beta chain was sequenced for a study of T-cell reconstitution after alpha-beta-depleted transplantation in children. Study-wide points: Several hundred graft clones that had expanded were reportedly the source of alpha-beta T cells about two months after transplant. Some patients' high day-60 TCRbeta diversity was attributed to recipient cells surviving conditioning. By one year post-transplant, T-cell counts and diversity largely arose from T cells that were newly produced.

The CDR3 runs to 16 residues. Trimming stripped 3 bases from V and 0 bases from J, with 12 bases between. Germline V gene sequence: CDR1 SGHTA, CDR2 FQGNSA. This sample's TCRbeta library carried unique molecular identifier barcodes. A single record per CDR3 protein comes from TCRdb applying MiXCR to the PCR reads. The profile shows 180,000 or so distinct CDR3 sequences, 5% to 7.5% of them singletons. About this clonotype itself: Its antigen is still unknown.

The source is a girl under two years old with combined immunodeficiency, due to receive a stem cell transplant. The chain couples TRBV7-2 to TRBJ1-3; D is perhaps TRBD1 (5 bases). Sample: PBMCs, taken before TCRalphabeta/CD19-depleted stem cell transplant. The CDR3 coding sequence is TGTGCCAGCAGCTTTGTACAGGTGATCTCTGGAAACACCATATATTTT. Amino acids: CASSFVQVISGNTIYF.